The 9 T cell receptor beta chains below were found in one sample sequenced in a study of CD8+ T cells in alopecia areata. Extracted RNA was reverse transcribed, and the resulting cDNA served as sequencing template. Profiled with immunoSEQ multiplex PCR; TCRdb holds only in-frame clones, not every one. The data hold fewer than 200,000 clones, with over 50% observed a single time. Specimen: CD4+ T cells sorted from blood, collected at week 0. The receptor set was obtained from a human donor with alopecia areata.

DNA of the CDR3: TGTGCCAGCAGTCTATCCCACGGGGAGCTGTTTTTT. Protein sequence: CASSLSHGELFF. The chain couples TRBV2 to TRBJ2-2, with D uncertain. V dropped 5 bases and J dropped 7 bases, with 8 bases sitting between them. The CDR3 is 12 residues long. Looked up from germline, CDR1 is SNHLY and CDR2 is FYNNEI.

Remarks on this clone: This specimen includes other DNA sequences encoding the same CDR3. The CDR3 here is CASSYRDRGPYEQYF. The CDR3 DNA follows: TGTGCCAGCAGTTACAGGGACAGGGGGCCCTACGAGCAGTACTTC. V and J are TRBV6-5 and TRBJ2-7; 12 nucleotides line up with TRBD1. Per germline, CDR1 MNHEY and CDR2 SVGAGI. This CDR3 spans 15 amino acids. Trimming took 2 bases from V and 2 from J; bases not matched to a gene: 1.

The chain combines TRBV6-5 with TRBJ2-2, with TRBD2 as a possible D gene (7 bases). CDR1 and CDR2 from the germline V gene are MNHEY and SVGAGI. There are 15 residues in the CDR3. Trimming took 5 bases from V and 5 from J, leaving 15 bases between them. The chain's CDR3 is CASSGTGGATGELFF. As DNA, the CDR3 is TGTGCCAGCAGTGGAACGGGGGGCGCTACCGGGGAGCTGTTTTTT.

V and J are TRBV2 and TRBJ2-3; 10 bases are shared with TRBD1. Trimming took 9 bases from V and 4 from J; bases not matched to a gene: 4. In germline, CDR1 is SNHLY, CDR2 FYNNEI. The CDR3 has 13 residues. CDR3 sequence: CARKTGGADTQYF. Here the CDR3 DNA reads TGTGCCAGAAAGACAGGGGGCGCAGATACGCAGTATTTT.

The chain is built from TRBV4-1 and TRBJ2-2; 8 positions agree with TRBD2. This CDR3 comprises 17 residues. Germline CDR1 is MGHRA and CDR2 is YSYEKL. V lost 4 bases, J lost 5 bases, and 12 bases stayed unmatched. The DNA for the CDR3 is TGCGCCAGCAGCCCAAGACTAGCGCCGGACCCTACCGGGGAGCTGTTTTTT. Protein product: CASSPRLAPDPTGELFF.

In DNA, the CDR3 is TGTGCCAGCAGCTTGGGGTACGGGACAAGTCAGTACTTC. Its protein product is CASSLGYGTSQYF. V gene TRBV27 combines with J gene TRBJ2-4; tentatively, D is TRBD1 (6 bases). This CDR3 has 13 residues. Trimming removed 6 bases from V and 12 bases from J, with 18 bases in between. Germline CDR1 reads MNHEY; CDR2 reads SMNVEV (reference sequence).

This clone was detected a few times. This rearrangement joins TRBV4-1 to TRBJ1-6, with TRBD1 matching 8 bases. The V segment lost 0 bases and the J segment 10 bases; nucleotides outside the gene matches: 5. The CDR3 runs 15 residues. Germline lookup yields CDR1 MGHRA and CDR2 YSYEKL. In DNA, the CDR3 is TGCGCCAGCAGCCAAGAGGTGACAGGGGAGTCACCCCTCCACTTT. It specifies CASSQEVTGESPLHF.

V gene TRBV15 combines with J gene TRBJ1-1; D may be TRBD1 (6 bases). The V end lost 0 bases, the J end lost 8 bases, and 16 bases lay between the germline ends. This CDR3 is 15 amino acids long. Germline loops: CDR1 LNHNV, CDR2 YYDKDF (reference sequence). The CDR3 sequence: CATSREGAPLREAFF. Written as DNA, the CDR3 is TGTGCCACCAGCAGAGAGGGGGCCCCGCTTCGGGAAGCTTTCTTT.

The genes are TRBV29-1 and TRBJ2-7, with D possibly TRBD1 on 6 matching bases. The CDR3 contains 12 residues. Germline CDR1 and CDR2: SQVTM and ANQGSEA. Trimming took 5 bases from V and 5 from J, leaving 13 bases between them. CDR3 nucleotide sequence: TGCAGCGTTTTCTCAGGGGCCCACGAGCAGTACTTC. Amino acid sequence: CSVFSGAHEQYF.